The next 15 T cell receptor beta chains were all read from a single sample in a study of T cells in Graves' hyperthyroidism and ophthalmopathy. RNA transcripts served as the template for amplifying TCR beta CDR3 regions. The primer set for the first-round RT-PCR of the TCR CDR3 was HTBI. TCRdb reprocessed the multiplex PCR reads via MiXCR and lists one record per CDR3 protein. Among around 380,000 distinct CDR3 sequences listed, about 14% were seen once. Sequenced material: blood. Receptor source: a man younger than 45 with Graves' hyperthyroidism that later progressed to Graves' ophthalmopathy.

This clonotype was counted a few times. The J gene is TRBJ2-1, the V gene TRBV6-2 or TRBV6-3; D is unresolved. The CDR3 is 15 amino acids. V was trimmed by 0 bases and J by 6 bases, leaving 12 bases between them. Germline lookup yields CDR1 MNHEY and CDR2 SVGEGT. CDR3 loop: CASSYSFAGRNEQFF. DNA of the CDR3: TGTGCCAGCAGTTACTCGTTTGCAGGCCGCAATGAGCAGTTCTTC.

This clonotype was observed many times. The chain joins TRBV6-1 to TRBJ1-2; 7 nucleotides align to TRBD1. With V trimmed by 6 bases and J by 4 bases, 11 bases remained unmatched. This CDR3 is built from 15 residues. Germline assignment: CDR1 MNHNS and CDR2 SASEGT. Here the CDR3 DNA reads TGTGCCAGCAGCTCCATACTACGGGACAGCTATGGCTACACCTTC. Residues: CASSSILRDSYGYTF.

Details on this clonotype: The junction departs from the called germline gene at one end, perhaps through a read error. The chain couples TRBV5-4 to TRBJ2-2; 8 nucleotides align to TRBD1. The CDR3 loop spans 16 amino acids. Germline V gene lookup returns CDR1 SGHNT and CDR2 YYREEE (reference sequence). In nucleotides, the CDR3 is TGTGCCAGCAGCTTCTTCCGGGACAGGAACACTGGGGAGCTGTTTTTT. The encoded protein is CASSFFRDRNTGELFF.

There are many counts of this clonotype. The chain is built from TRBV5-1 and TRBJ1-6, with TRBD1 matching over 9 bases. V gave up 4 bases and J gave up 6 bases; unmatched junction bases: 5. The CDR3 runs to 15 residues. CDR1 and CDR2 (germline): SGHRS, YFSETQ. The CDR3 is CASSLRDRANSPLHF. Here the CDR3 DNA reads TGCGCCAGCAGCCTACGGGACAGGGCTAATTCACCCCTCCACTTT.

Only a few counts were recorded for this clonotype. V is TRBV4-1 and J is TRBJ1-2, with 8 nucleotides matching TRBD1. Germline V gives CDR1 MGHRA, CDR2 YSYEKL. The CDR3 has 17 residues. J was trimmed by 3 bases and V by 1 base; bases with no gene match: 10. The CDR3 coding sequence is TGCGCCAGCAGCCAAGTTGGACAGGGCCAACCCCACTATGGCTACACCTTC. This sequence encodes CASSQVGQGQPHYGYTF.

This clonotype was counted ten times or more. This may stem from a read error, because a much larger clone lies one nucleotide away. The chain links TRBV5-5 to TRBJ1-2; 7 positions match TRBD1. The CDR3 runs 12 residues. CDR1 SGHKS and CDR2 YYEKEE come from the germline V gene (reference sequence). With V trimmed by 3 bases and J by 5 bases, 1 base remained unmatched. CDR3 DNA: TGTGCCAGCAGCTCGACAGGGTATGGCTACACCTTC. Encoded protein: CASSSTGYGYTF.

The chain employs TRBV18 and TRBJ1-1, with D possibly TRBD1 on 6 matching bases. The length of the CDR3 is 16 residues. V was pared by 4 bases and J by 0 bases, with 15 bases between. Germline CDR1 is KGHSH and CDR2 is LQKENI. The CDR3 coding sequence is TGTGCCAGCTCACAATTCAGGGGTAACTTGAACACTGAAGCTTTCTTT. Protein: CASSQFRGNLNTEAFF.

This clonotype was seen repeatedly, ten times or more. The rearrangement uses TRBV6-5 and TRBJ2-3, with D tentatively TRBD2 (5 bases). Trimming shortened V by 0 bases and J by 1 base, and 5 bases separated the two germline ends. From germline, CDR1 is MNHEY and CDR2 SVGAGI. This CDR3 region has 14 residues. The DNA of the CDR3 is TGTGCCAGCAGTTACTCGGAGGGCACAGATACGCAGTATTTT. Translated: CASSYSEGTDTQYF.

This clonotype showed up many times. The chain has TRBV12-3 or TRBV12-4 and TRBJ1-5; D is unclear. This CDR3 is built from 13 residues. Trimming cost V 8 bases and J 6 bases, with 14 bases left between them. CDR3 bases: TGTGCCAGCTCGCTCGGAGGAGGTCAGCCCCAGCATTTT. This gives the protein CASSLGGGQPQHF.

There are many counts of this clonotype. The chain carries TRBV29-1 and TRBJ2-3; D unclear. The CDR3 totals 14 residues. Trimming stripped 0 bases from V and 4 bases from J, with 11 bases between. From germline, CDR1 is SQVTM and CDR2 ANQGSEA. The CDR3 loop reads CSVEDHDWADTQYF. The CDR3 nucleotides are TGCAGCGTTGAAGATCATGACTGGGCAGATACGCAGTATTTT.

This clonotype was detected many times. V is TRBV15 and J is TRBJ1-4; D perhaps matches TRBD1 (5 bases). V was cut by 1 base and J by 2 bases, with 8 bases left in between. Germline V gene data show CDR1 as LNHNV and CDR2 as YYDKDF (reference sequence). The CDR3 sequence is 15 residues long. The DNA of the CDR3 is TGTGCCACCAGCAGAGGCTGGGGGACTAATGAAAAACTGTTTTTT. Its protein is CATSRGWGTNEKLFF.

CDR3 in DNA: TGTGCCAGCAGCTGGAGGGGGCGTTCTGGCTACACCTTC. Translating it yields CASSWRGRSGYTF. The chain joins TRBV28 to TRBJ1-2; 7 bases line up with TRBD1. Germline V CDR1 and CDR2: MDHEN, SYDVKM. With 6 bases clipped from V and 7 bases from J, the junction kept 8 bases outside the gene matches. The CDR3 length is 13 residues.

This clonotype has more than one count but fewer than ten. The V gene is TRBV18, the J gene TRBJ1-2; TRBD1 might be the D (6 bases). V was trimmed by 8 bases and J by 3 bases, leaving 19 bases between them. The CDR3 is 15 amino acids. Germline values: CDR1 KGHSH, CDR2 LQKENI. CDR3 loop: CASQATLGAHYGYTF. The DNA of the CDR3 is TGTGCCAGCCAAGCTACATTGGGGGCCCACTATGGCTACACCTTC.

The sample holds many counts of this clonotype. The CDR3 sequence is CSAQSRGVYGEQFF. The CDR3 nucleotides are TGCAGTGCCCAGTCCCGGGGGGTATATGGTGAGCAGTTCTTC. The chain has TRBV20-1 and TRBJ2-1, with TRBD2 identical over 7 bases. Germline CDR1 reads DFQATT; CDR2 reads SNEGSKA (reference sequence). The CDR3 sequence is 14 residues long. The ends lost 6 bases at V and 9 bases at J; junction bases unmatched: 14.

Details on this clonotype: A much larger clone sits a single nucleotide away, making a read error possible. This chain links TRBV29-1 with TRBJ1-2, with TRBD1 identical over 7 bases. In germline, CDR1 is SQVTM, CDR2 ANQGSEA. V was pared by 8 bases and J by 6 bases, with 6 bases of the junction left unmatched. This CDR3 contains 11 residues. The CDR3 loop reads CSMYDRDGYTF. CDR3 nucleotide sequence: TGCAGCATGTACGACAGGGATGGCTACACCTTC.